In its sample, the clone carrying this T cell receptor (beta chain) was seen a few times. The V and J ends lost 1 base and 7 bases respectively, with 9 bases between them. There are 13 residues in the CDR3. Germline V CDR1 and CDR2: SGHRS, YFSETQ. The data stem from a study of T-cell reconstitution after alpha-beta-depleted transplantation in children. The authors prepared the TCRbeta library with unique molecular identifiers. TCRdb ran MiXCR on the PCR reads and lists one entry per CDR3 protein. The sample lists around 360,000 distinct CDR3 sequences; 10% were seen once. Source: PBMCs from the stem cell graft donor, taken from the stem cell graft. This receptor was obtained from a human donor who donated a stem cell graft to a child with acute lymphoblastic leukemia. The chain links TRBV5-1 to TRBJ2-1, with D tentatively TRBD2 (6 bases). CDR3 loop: CASSLWGDNEQFF. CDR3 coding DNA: TGCGCCAGCAGCTTGTGGGGGGATAATGAGCAGTTCTTC.